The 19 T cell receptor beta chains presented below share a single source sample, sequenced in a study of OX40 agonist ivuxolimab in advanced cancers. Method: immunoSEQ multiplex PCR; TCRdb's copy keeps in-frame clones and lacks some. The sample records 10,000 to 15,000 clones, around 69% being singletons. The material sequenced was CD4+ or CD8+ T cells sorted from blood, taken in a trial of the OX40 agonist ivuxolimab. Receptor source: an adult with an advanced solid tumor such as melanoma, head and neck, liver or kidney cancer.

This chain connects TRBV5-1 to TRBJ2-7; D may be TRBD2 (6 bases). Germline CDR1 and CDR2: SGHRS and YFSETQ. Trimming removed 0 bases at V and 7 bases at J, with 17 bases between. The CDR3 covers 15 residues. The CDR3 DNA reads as TGCGCCAGCAGCTTGGTGTACCGGGAGCGTGGTGAGCAGTACTTC. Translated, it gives CASSLVYRERGEQYF.

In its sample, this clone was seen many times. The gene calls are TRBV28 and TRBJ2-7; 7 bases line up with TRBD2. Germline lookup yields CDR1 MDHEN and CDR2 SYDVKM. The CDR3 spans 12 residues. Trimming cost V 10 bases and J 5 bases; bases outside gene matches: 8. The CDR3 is CATRRRENEQYF. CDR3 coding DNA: TGTGCCACCCGGCGGCGGGAGAACGAGCAGTACTTC.

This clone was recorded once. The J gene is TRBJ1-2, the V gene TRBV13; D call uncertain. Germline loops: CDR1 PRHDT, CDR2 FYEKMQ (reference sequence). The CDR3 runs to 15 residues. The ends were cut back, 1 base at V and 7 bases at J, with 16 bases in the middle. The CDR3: CASSLDGALLGGYTF. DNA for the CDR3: TGTGCCAGCAGCTTAGACGGAGCTTTATTGGGTGGCTACACCTTC.

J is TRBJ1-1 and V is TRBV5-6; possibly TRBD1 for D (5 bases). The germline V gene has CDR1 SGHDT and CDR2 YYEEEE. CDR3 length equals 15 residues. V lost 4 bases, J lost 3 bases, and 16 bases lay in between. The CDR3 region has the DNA TGTGCCAGCAGCCCCGACAGTGTCAAGGACACTGAAGCTTTCTTT. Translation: CASSPDSVKDTEAFF.

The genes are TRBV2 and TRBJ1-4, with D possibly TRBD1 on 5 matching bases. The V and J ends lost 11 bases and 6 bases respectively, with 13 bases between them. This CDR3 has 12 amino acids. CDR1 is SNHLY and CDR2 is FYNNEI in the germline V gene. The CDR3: CALVGVDEKLFF. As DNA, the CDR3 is TGTGCCCTCGTGGGGGTTGATGAAAAACTGTTTTTT.

The CDR3 spells CASSESGSSYEQYF. Written as DNA, the CDR3 is TGTGCCAGCAGTGAGTCGGGCAGCTCCTACGAGCAGTACTTC. The V call is TRBV25-1, the J call TRBJ2-7; D ambiguous. Germline lookup yields CDR1 MGHDK and CDR2 SYGVNS. The CDR3 totals 14 residues. V was pared by 3 bases and J by 0 bases, with 9 bases between.

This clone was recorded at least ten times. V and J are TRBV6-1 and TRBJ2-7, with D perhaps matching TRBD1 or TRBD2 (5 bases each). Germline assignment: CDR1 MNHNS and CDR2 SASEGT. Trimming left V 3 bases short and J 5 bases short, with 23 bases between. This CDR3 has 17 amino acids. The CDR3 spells CASSDGYKGDRTNEQYF. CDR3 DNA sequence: TGTGCCAGCAGTGATGGATATAAAGGGGACCGAACGAACGAGCAGTACTTC.

CDR3 sequence: CASSPLTSGWGEQFF. The DNA for the CDR3 is TGTGCCAGCAGCCCACTGACTAGCGGGTGGGGTGAGCAGTTCTTC. This chain uses TRBV9 with TRBJ2-1; TRBD2 aligns across 10 bases. Germline CDR1 SGDLS, CDR2 YYNGEE. The CDR3 has 15 residues. V lost 4 bases, J lost 9 bases, and 10 bases stayed unmatched.

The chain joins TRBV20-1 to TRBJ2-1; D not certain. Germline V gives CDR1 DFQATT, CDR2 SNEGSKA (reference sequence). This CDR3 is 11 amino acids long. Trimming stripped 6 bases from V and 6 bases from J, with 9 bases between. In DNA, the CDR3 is TGCAGTGCGTATTCCCCCAATGAGCAGTTCTTC. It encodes CSAYSPNEQFF.

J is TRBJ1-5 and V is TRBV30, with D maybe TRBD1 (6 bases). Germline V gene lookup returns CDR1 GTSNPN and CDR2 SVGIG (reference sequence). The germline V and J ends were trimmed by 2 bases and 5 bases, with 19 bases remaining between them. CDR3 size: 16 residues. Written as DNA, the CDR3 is TGTGCCTGGAGTTGGGGGCGCGGGGGTCAGGATCAGCCCCAGCATTTT. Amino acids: CAWSWGRGGQDQPQHF.

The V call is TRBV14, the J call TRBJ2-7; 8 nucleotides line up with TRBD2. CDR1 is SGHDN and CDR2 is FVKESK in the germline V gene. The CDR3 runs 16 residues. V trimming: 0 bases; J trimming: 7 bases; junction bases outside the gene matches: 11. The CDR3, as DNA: TGTGCCAGCAGCCAAGATTCCGCGGGGGGACTGGGAGAGCAGTACTTC. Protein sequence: CASSQDSAGGLGEQYF.

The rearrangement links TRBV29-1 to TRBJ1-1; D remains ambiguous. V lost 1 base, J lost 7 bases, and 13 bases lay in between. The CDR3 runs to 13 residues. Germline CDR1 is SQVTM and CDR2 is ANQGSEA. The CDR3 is CSVEGQIDNEAFF. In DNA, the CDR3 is TGCAGCGTTGAAGGGCAGATCGATAATGAAGCTTTCTTT.

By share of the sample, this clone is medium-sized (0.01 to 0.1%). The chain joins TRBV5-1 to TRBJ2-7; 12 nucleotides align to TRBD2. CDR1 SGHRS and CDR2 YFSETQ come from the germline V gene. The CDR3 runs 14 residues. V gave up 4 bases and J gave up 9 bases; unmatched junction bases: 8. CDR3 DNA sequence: TGCGCCAGCAGCCACGGACTAGCGGGGCCCTTGCAGTACTTC. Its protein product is CASSHGLAGPLQYF.

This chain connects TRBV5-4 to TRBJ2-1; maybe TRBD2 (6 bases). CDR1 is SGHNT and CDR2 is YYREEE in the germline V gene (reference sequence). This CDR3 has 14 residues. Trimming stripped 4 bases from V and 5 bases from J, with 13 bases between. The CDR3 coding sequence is TGTGCCAGCAGCATTAGCGGTCCTAACAATGAGCAGTTCTTC. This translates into CASSISGPNNEQFF.

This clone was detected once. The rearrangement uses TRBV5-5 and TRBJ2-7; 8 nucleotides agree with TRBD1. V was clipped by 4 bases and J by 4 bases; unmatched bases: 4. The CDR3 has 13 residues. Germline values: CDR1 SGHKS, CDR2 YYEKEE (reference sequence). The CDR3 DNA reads TGTGCCAGCAGCCGGCAGGGGGCTTACGAGCAGTACTTC. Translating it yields CASSRQGAYEQYF.

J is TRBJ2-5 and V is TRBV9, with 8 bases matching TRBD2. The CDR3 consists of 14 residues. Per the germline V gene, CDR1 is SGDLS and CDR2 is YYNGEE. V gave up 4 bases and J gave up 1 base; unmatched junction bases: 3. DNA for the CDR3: TGTGCCAGCAGCTCGGGAGGGTCCCAAGAGACCCAGTACTTC. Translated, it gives CASSSGGSQETQYF. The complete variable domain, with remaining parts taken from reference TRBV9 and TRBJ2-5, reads DSGVTQTPKHLITATGQRVTLRCSPRSGDLSVYWYQQSLDQGLQFLIQYYNGEERAKGNILERFSAQQFPDLHSELNLSSLELGDSALYFCASSSGGSQETQYFGPGTRLLVL.

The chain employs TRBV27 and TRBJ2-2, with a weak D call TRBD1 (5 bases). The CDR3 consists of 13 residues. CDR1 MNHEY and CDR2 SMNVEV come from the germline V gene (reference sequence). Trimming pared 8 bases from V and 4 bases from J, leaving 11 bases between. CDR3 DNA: TGTGCCAGCGTCGGACACTTCACCGGGGAGCTGTTTTTT. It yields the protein CASVGHFTGELFF.

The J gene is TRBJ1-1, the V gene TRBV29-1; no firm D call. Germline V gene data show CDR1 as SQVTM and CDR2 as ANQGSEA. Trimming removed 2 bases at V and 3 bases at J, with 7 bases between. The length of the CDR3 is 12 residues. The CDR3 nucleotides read TGCAGCGTTGAACCCGGGGACACTGAAGCTTTCTTT. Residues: CSVEPGDTEAFF. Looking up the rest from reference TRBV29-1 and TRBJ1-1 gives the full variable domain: SAVISQKPSRDICQRGTSLTIQCQVDSQVTMMFWYRQQPGQSLTLIATANQGSEATYESGFVIDKFPISRPNLTFSTLTVSNMSPEDSSIYLCSVEPGDTEAFFGQGTRLTVV.

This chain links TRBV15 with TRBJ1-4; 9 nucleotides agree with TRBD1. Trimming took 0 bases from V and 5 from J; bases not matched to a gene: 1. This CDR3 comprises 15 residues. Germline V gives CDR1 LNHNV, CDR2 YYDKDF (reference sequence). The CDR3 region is CATSRDGTGNEKLFF. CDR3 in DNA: TGTGCCACCAGCAGAGATGGGACAGGGAATGAAAAACTGTTTTTT.